Listed here are 2 T cell receptor beta chains from one sample, sequenced in a study of blood T cells in healthy people across ages. Sample-barcoded 5' priming and a J-beta primer mix drove a second PCR of about 6 to 12 cycles. TCRdb re-called the 5' RACE reads through MiXCR, storing one row per CDR3 protein. The table shows roughly 1 million distinct CDR3 sequences, with around 27% occurring only once. The same data also went into a second study, on T cells of mothers and their children.

Sequencing was carried out using blood. These receptors were taken from a girl aged 2-9 years in good health.

The chain links TRBV5-1 to TRBJ2-1; 10 bases fit TRBD1. V trimming: 6 bases; J trimming: 0 bases; junction bases outside the gene matches: 3. CDR1 and CDR2 from the germline V gene are SGHRS and YFSETQ. The CDR3 length is 15 residues. CDR3: CASTRTGGSYNEQFF. The DNA for the CDR3 is TGCGCCAGCACCCGGACAGGGGGCTCCTACAATGAGCAGTTCTTC. Looking up the rest from reference TRBV5-1 and TRBJ2-1 gives the full variable domain: KAGVTQTPRYLIKTRGQQVTLSCSPISGHRSVSWYQQTPGQGLQFLFEYFSETQRNKGNFPGRFSGRQFSNSRSEMNVSTLELGDSALYLCASTRTGGSYNEQFFGPGTRLTVL.

Only a few counts were recorded for this clonotype. This chain links TRBV14 with TRBJ1-6; D is undetermined. Trimming removed 5 bases at V and 7 bases at J, with 9 bases between. Germline V CDR1 and CDR2: SGHDN, FVKESK. This CDR3 region has 13 residues. As DNA, the CDR3 is TGTGCCAGCAGCAACAGTGCGAATTCACCCCTCCACTTT. This gives the protein CASSNSANSPLHF. Full variable domain (remainder filled in from reference TRBV14 and TRBJ1-6): EAGVTQFPSHSVIEKGQTVTLRCDPISGHDNLYWYRRVMGKEIKFLLHFVKESKQDESGMPNNRFLAERTGGTYSTLKVQPAELEDSGVYFCASSNSANSPLHFGNGTRLTVT.